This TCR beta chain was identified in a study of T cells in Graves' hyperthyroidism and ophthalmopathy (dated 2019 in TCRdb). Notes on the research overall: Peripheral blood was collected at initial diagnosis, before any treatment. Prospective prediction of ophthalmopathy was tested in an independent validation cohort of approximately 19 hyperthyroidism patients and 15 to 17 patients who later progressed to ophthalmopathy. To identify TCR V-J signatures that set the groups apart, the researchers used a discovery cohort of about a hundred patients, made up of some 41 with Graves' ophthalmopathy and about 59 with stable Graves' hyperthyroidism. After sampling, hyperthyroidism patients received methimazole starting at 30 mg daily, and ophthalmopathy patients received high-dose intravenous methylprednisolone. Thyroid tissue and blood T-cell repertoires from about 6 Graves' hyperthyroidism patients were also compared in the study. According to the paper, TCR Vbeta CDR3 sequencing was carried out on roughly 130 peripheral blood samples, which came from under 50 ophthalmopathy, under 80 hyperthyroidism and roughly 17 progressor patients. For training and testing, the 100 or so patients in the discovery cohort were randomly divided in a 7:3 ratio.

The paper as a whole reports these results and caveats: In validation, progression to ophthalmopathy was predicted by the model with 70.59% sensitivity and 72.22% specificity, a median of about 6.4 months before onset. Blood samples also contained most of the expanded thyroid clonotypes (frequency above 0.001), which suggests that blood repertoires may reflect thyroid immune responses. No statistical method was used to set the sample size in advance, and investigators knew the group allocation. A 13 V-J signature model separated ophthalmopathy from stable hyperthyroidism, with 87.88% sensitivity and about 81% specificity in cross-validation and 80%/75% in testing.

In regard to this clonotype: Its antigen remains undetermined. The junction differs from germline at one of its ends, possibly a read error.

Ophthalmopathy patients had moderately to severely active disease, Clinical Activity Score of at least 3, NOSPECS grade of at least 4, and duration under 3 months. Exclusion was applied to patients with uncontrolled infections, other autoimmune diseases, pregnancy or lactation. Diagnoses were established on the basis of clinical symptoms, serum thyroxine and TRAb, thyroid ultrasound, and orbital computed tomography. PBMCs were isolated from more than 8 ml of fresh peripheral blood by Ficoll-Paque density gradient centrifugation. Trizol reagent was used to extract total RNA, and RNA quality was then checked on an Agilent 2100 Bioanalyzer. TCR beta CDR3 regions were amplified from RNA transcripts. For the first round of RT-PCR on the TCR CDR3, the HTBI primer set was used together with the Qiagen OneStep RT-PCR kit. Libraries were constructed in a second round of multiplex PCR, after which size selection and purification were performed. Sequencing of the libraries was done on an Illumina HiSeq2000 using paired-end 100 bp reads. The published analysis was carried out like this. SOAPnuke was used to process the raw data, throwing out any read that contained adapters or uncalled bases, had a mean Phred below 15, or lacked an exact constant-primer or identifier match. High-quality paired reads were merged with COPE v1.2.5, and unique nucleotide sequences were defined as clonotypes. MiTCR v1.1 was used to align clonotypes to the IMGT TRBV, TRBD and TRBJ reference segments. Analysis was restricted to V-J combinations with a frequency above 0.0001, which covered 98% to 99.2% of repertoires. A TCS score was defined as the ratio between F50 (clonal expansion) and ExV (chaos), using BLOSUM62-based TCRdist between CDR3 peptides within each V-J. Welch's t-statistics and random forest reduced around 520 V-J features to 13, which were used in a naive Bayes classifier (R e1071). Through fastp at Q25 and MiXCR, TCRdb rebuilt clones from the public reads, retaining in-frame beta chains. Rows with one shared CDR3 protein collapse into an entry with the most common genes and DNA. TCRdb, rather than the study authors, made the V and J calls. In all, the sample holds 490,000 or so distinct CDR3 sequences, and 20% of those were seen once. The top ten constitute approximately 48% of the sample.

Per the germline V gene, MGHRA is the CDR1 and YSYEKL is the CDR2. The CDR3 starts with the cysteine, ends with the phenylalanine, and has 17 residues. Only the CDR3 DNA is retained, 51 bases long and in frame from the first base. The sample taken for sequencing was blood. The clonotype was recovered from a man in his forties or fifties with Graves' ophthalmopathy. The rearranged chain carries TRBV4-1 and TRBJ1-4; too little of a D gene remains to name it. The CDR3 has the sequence CAGSQEGTFATNEKLFF. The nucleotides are TGTGCCGGCAGCCAAGAGGGCACCTTTGCAACTAATGAAAAACTGTTTTTT.